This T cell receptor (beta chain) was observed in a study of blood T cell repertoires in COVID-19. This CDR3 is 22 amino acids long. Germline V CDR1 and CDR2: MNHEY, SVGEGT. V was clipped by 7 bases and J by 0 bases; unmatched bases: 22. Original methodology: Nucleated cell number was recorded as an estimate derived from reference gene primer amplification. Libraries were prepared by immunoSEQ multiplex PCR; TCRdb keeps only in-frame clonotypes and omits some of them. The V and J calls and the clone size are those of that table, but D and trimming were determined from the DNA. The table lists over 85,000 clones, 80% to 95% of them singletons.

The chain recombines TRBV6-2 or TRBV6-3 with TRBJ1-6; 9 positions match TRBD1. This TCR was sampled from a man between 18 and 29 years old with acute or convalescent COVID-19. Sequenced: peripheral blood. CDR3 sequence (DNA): TGTGCCAGCATCCCCCTCGTCCCAGGGGACAGGGAGGGCGGCTCCTATAATTCACCCCTCCACTTT. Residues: CASIPLVPGDREGGSYNSPLHF.